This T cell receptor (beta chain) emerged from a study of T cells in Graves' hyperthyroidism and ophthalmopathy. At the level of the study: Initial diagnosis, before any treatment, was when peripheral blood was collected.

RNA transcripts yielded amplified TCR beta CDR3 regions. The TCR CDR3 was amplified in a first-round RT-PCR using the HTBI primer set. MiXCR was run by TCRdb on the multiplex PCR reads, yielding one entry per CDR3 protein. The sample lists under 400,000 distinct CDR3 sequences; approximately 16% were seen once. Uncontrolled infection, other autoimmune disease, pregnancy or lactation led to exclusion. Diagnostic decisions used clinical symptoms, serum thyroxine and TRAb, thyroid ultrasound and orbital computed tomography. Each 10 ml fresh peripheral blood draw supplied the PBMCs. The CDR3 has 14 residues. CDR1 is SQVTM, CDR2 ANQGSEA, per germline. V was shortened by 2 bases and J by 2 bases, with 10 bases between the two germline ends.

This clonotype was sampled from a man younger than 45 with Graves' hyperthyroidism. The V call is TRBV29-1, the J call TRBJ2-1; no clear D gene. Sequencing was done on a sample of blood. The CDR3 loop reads CSVEQGPTYNEQFF. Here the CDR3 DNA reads TGCAGCGTTGAACAAGGACCTACCTACAATGAGCAGTTCTTC.